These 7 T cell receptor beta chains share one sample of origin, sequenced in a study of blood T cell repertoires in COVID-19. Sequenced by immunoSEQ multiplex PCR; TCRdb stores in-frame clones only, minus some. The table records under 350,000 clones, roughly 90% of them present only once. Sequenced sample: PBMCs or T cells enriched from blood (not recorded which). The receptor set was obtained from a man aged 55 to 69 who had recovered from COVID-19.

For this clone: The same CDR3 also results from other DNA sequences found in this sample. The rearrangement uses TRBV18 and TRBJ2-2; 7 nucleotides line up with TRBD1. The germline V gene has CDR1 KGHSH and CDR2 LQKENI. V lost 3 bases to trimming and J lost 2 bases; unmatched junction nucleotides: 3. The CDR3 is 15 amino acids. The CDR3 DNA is TGTGCCAGCTCACCGGGACAGACAAACACCGGGGAGCTGTTTTTT. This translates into CASSPGQTNTGELFF.

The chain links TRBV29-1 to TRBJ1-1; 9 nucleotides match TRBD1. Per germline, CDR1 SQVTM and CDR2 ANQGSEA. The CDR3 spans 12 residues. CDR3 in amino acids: CKTGGPNTEAFF. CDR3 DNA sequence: TGCAAGACAGGGGGACCGAACACTGAAGCTTTCTTT. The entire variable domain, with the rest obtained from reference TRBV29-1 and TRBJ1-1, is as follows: SAVISQKPSRDICQRGTSLTIQCQVDSQVTMMFWYRQQPGQSLTLIATANQGSEATYESGFVIDKFPISRPNLTFSTLTVSNMSPEDSSIYLCKTGGPNTEAFFGQGTRLTVV.

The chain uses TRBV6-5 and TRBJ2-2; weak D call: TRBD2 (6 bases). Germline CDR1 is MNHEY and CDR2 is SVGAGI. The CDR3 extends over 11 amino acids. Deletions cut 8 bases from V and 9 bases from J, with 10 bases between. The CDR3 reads CASGGIRELFF. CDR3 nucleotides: TGTGCCAGCGGCGGGATTAGGGAGCTGTTTTTT.

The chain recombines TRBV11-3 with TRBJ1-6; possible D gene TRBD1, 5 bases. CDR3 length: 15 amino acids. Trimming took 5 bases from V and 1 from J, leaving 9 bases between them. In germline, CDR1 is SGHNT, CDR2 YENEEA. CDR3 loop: CASSDRGSYNSPLHF. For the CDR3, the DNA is TGTGCCAGCAGCGATAGGGGTTCCTATAATTCACCCCTCCACTTT.

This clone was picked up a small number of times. The CDR3 coding sequence is TGTGCCAGCAACCGGGACAGGGGTACCGGGGAGCTGTTTTTT. This gives the protein CASNRDRGTGELFF. V usage is TRBV6-5 and J usage is TRBJ2-2; TRBD1 matches 10 bases. The germline CDR1 and CDR2 sequences are MNHEY and SVGAGI. Trimming removed 7 bases from V and 5 bases from J; junction bases left unmatched: 4. The CDR3 contains 14 residues.

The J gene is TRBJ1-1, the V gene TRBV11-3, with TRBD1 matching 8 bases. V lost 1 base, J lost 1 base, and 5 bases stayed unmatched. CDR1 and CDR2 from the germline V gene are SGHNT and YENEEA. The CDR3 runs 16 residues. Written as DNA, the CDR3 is TGTGCCAGCAGCTTAGGGGGGGACAGGCGGAACACTGAAGCTTTCTTT. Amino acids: CASSLGGDRRNTEAFF.

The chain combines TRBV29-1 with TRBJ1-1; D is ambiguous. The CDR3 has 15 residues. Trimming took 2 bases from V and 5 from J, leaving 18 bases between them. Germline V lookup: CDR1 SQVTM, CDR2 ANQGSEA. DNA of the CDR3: TGCAGCGTTGAAATGACAAAGATTTTTTGGACTGAAGCTTTCTTT. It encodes CSVEMTKIFWTEAFF.